This T cell receptor (beta chain) comes out of a study of T cell responses to AZD1222 COVID-19 vaccine. In regard to this clone: The target antigen is unknown.

Study-level results: Seropositive AZD1222 recipients at baseline numbered only 5 to 7. No repertoire was sampled before or during the peak T cell response, only after it. Females made up more of the donors, who were largely white British, and clonal diversity may have come out too low. The breadth and depth of Spike-specific TCRs increased once two AZD1222 doses had been given.

This CDR3 region has 14 residues. With 5 bases clipped from V and 4 bases from J, the junction kept 5 bases outside the gene matches. Germline CDR1 and CDR2: SEHNR and FQNEAQ (reference sequence). Using immunoSEQ multiplex PCR, the repertoire was profiled, and TCRdb retains in-frame clones only, with some absent. The sample carries about 140,000 clones, approximately 92% recorded once. This receptor was identified in an adult in good health. This chain joins TRBV7-9 and TRBJ1-1, with 9 bases lining up with TRBD1. The sequencing here drew on peripheral blood, taken on day 0 of AZD1222 vaccination. The CDR3 protein is CASSLQGALTEAFF. CDR3 nucleotides: TGTGCCAGCAGCCTACAGGGGGCTCTCACTGAAGCTTTCTTT.